One sample yielded the 6 T cell receptor beta chains listed below, sequenced in a study of identical twins. From the 5' RACE reads, TCRdb called clonotypes with MiXCR, one entry per CDR3 protein. The top ten clones hold 1.6% of a sample with nearly 650,000 distinct CDR3 sequences, less than 9% of them seen once. The sample also formed part of further work on yellow fever vaccine responses in identical twins.

The sample taken for sequencing was PBMCs. All receptors come from a woman in her late teens or twenties in good health.

This clonotype appeared a few times. CDR3 nucleotides: TGTGCCAGCAGTTTTTCGCCGAAGGGCGCCGGGGAGCTGTTTTTT. Translation gives CASSFSPKGAGELFF. The V and J genes are TRBV28 and TRBJ2-2; D not resolved. CDR3 length: 15 residues. Trimming stripped 3 bases from V and 6 bases from J, with 14 bases between. The germline V gene encodes CDR1 MDHEN and CDR2 SYDVKM.

This clonotype has only a few counts. This chain connects TRBV4-1 to TRBJ1-1, with 7 bases that match TRBD1. Trimming cost V 1 base and J 1 base; bases outside gene matches: 3. Germline-derived CDR1 and CDR2 are MGHRA and YSYEKL. The CDR3 extends over 15 amino acids. In DNA, the CDR3 is TGCGCCAGCAGCCAAGTGGGGACAGAGAACACTGAAGCTTTCTTT. Translation gives CASSQVGTENTEAFF.

In its sample, this clonotype was seen once. This may stem from a read error, because a much larger clone lies one nucleotide away. The chain combines TRBV29-1 with TRBJ2-2, with D hard to call. Germline lookup yields CDR1 SQVTM and CDR2 ANQGSEA. The CDR3 has 13 residues. V lost 4 bases, J lost 2 bases, and 8 bases lay in between. The CDR3 DNA reads TGCAGCGTTGGTCAGAGAAACACCGGGGAGCTGTTTTTT. It yields the protein CSVGQRNTGELFF.

This clonotype has more than one count but fewer than ten. The chain links TRBV12-5 to TRBJ2-1; D perhaps matches TRBD2 (5 bases). From germline, CDR1 is LGHNT and CDR2 FRNRAP. The CDR3 is 13 amino acids. V was clipped by 4 bases and J by 8 bases, with 12 bases between them. The CDR3 spells CASGSRGFDEQFF. The CDR3 DNA reads as TGTGCTAGTGGTTCCCGGGGTTTTGATGAGCAGTTCTTC.

Ten or more counts support this clonotype. The CDR3 reads CASSLTGETQYF. DNA for the CDR3: TGTGCCAGCAGTTTAACAGGGGAGACCCAGTACTTC. V and J are TRBV28 and TRBJ2-5; D is possibly TRBD1 (6 bases). Germline V gene lookup returns CDR1 MDHEN and CDR2 SYDVKM. Trimming left V 2 bases short and J 5 bases short, with 6 bases between. The CDR3 totals 12 residues.

The table lists this clonotype with a few counts. The chain couples TRBV29-1 to TRBJ2-2; 7 bases map to TRBD2. In germline, CDR1 is SQVTM, CDR2 ANQGSEA. This CDR3 contains 15 residues. V was clipped by 3 bases and J by 0 bases; unmatched bases: 4. In DNA, the CDR3 is TGCAGCGTTGATCTAGCGGCCTCGAACACCGGGGAGCTGTTTTTT. Protein: CSVDLAASNTGELFF.